These 11 T cell receptor beta chains were all obtained from the same sample, sequenced in a study of beta chain features in type 1 diabetes. Study-wide points: TCRB CDR3s were moderately but significantly shorter in Type 1 diabetes patients in all four CD4+ subsets.

No antigen has been assigned to these receptors. Expressed TCRB transcripts were sequenced because the entire RNA isolate underwent reverse transcription. The data were produced by immunoSEQ multiplex PCR, yet TCRdb's version contains in-frame clones alone and is incomplete. Of about 650,000 clones listed, approximately 13% are singletons. Specimen: naive CD4+ T cells from blood. The receptors stem from a man aged 25 to 40 with type 1 diabetes.

The chain combines TRBV7-2 with TRBJ2-2; D perhaps matches TRBD2 (6 bases). Germline-derived CDR1 and CDR2 are SGHTA and FQGNSA. The CDR3 sequence is 16 residues long. V was shortened by 4 bases and J by 4 bases, with 16 bases between the two germline ends. In DNA, the CDR3 is TGTGCCAGCAGCTCCACCCTCCGGGACTTCACCGGGGAGCTGTTTTTT. Translated, it gives CASSSTLRDFTGELFF.

Only a few counts were recorded for this clone. Written as DNA, the CDR3 is TGTGCCAGCATGGATGGGGGGTCCCTGCGAGAAAACATTCAGTACTTC. Translating gives CASMDGGSLRENIQYF. This sequence joins TRBV7-9 and TRBJ2-4; tentatively, D is TRBD2 (6 bases). The CDR3 covers 16 residues. CDR1 SEHNR and CDR2 FQNEAQ come from the germline V gene (reference sequence). Trimming took 7 bases from V and 5 from J, leaving 21 bases between them.

The chain links TRBV9 to TRBJ2-7; D remains ambiguous. The CDR3 length is 12 residues. The germline CDR1 and CDR2 sequences are SGDLS and YYNGEE. Trimming cost V 4 bases and J 3 bases, with 8 bases left between them. DNA of the CDR3: TGTGCCAGCAGCCGTACGGGCTACGAGCAGTACTTC. Its protein is CASSRTGYEQYF.

The chain employs TRBV2 and TRBJ1-5; TRBD1 might be the D (5 bases). V was trimmed by 11 bases and J by 1 base, leaving 15 bases between them. Per the germline V gene, CDR1 is SNHLY and CDR2 is FYNNEI. The CDR3 covers 14 residues. CDR3 residues: CAVNGGWSNQPQHF. CDR3 nucleotides: TGTGCCGTGAACGGGGGATGGAGCAATCAGCCCCAGCATTTT.

This chain joins TRBV28 and TRBJ2-4; 8 bases map to TRBD1. Germline loops: CDR1 MDHEN, CDR2 SYDVKM. The CDR3 length is 15 residues. Trimming removed 6 bases from V and 6 bases from J; junction bases left unmatched: 10. Here the CDR3 reads CASSTSGGVRNIQYF. CDR3 DNA: TGTGCCAGCAGCACGTCAGGGGGCGTCAGAAACATTCAGTACTTC.

This sequence joins TRBV25-1 and TRBJ1-6, with D unresolved. The CDR3 length is 15 residues. The germline V gene encodes CDR1 MGHDK and CDR2 SYGVNS. Trimming pared 2 bases from V and 9 bases from J, leaving 14 bases between. In DNA form, the CDR3 reads TGTGCCAGCAGTGAAGTCGCTGTTATAGGTTCACCCCTCCACTTT. As protein: CASSEVAVIGSPLHF.

The chain carries TRBV9 and TRBJ2-3; a weak D match, TRBD2 (5 bases). The CDR3 loop spans 15 amino acids. CDR1 is SGDLS and CDR2 is YYNGEE in the germline V gene. The V and J ends lost 5 bases and 1 base respectively, with 14 bases between them. The CDR3 is CASRKSGLGTDTQYF. CDR3 coding DNA: TGTGCCAGCAGAAAATCCGGACTTGGCACAGATACGCAGTATTTT.

CDR3 sequence (DNA): TGTGCCAGCAGCCGGGGCCGTTTAAGCAATCAGCCCCAGCATTTT. Translated: CASSRGRLSNQPQHF. This sequence joins TRBV7-8 and TRBJ1-5; tentative D call: TRBD1 (5 bases). The CDR3 is 15 residues long. CDR1 is SGHVS, CDR2 FQNEAQ, per germline. V lost 5 bases, J lost 1 base, and 12 bases lay in between.

This clone was detected a few times. The genes are TRBV5-4 and TRBJ2-5, with unresolved D. This CDR3 spans 14 amino acids. Germline V CDR1 and CDR2: SGHNT, YYREEE (reference sequence). V was cut by 5 bases and J by 0 bases, with 11 bases left in between. In DNA form, the CDR3 reads TGTGCCAGCAGTCCAATAGCCTACCAAGAGACCCAGTACTTC. Translating gives CASSPIAYQETQYF.

V gene TRBV25-1 combines with J gene TRBJ2-6; D not resolved. The V gene lost 2 bases and the J gene lost 1 base, with 12 bases spanning the gap. The CDR3 length is 17 residues. In germline, CDR1 is MGHDK, CDR2 SYGVNS. CDR3 in DNA: TGTGCCAGCAGTGAAAGTGGGCCCCGATCTGGGGCCAACGTCCTGACTTTC. Protein: CASSESGPRSGANVLTF.

This clone has more than one count but fewer than ten. The rearrangement uses TRBV30 and TRBJ2-7; 9 positions match TRBD1. The J segment lost 1 base and the V segment lost 5 bases, leaving 6 bases of the junction unmatched. Germline-derived CDR1 and CDR2 are GTSNPN and SVGIG (reference sequence). The CDR3 extends over 14 amino acids. CDR3 residues: CAWGTGGTSYEQYF. CDR3 bases: TGTGCCTGGGGCACAGGGGGCACTTCCTACGAGCAGTACTTC. Full variable domain (outside the CDR3, taken from reference TRBV30 and TRBJ2-7): SQTIHQWPATLVQPVGSPLSLECTVEGTSNPNLYWYRQAAGRGLQLLFYSVGIGQISSEVPQNLSASRPQDRQFILSSKKLLLSDSGFYLCAWGTGGTSYEQYFGPGTRLTVT.